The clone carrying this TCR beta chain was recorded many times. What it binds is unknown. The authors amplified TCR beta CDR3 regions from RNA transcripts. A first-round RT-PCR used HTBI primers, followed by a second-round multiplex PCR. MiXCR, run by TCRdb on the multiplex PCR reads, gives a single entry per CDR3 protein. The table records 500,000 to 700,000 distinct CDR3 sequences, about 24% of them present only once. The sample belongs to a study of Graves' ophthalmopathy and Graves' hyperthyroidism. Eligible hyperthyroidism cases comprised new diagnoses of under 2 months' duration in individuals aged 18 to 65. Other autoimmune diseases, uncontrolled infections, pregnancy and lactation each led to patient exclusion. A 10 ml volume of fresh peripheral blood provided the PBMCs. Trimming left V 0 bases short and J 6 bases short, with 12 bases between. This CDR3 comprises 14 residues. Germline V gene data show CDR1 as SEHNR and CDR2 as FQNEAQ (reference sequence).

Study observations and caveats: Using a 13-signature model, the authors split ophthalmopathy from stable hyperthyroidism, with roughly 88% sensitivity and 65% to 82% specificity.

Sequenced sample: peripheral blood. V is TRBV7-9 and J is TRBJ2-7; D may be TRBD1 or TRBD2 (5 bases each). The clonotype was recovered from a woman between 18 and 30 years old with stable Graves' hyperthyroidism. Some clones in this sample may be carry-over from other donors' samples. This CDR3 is CASSLAGPHGEQYF. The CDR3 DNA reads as TGTGCCAGCAGCTTAGCGGGACCGCACGGCGAGCAGTACTTC.